One sample yielded the 8 T cell receptor beta chains listed below, sequenced in a study of T cell repertoires in cytomegalovirus infection. A single record per CDR3 protein comes from TCRdb applying MiXCR to the reads. Of 110,000 to 150,000 distinct CDR3 sequences in the sample, about 32% were seen once. The antigens for these receptors are not known. The sample in question was CD8+ T cells from cultured PBMCs, obtained from culture after CMV antigen stimulation. All receptors derive from a human donor in good health (CMV status not recorded). Some clones in this sample may be carry-over from other donors' samples.

The genes are TRBV11-2 and TRBJ1-1; unclear D gene. V was cut by 1 base and J by 4 bases, with 7 bases left in between. The CDR3 covers 13 residues. CDR1 and CDR2 (germline): SGHAT, FQNNGV. The CDR3 DNA reads TGTGCCAGCAGCTTAGCAGTTTTCACTGAAGCTTTCTTT. Amino acid sequence: CASSLAVFTEAFF.

This clonotype was found a few times. V and J are TRBV6-5 and TRBJ1-2; D perhaps matches TRBD1 (6 bases). V was clipped by 2 bases and J by 5 bases, with 12 bases between them. Germline CDR1 MNHEY, CDR2 SVGAGI. The CDR3 runs 14 residues. This chain's CDR3 is CASSYTTGDYGYTF. The CDR3 coding sequence is TGTGCCAGCAGTTACACGACAGGAGATTATGGCTACACCTTC.

The sample holds one count of this clonotype. V gene TRBV7-6 combines with J gene TRBJ2-3, with D unclear. With 1 base removed from V and 6 bases from J, the gap between germline ends came to 17 bases. The CDR3 loop spans 16 amino acids. Germline lookup yields CDR1 SGHVS and CDR2 FNYEAQ. CDR3 protein: CASSLGSRAPLDTQYF. Written as DNA, the CDR3 is TGTGCCAGCAGCTTAGGGAGTCGGGCCCCATTGGATACGCAGTATTTT.

The rearrangement joins TRBV7-9 to TRBJ2-6; D is ambiguous. The CDR3 loop spans 15 amino acids. V was pared by 3 bases and J by 0 bases, with 6 bases between. CDR1 and CDR2 (germline): SEHNR, FQNEAQ (reference sequence). Here the CDR3 DNA reads TGTGCCAGCAGCTTGAATGGCTCTGGGGCCAACGTCCTGACTTTC. Translated, it gives CASSLNGSGANVLTF. The complete variable domain, with remaining parts taken from reference TRBV7-9 and TRBJ2-6, reads DTGVSQNPRHKITKRGQNVTFRCDPISEHNRLYWYRQTLGQGPEFLTYFQNEAQLEKSRLLSDRFSAERPKGSFSTLEIQRTEQGDSAMYLCASSLNGSGANVLTFGAGSRLTVL.

The gene calls are TRBV29-1 and TRBJ2-7, with 7 positions matching TRBD1. The CDR3 totals 15 residues. The J segment lost 0 bases and the V segment lost 5 bases, leaving 10 bases of the junction unmatched. Germline V CDR1 and CDR2: SQVTM, ANQGSEA. The CDR3 spells CSVLSRGQSSYEQYF. DNA for the CDR3: TGCAGCGTTCTTTCCCGGGGACAGAGCTCCTACGAGCAGTACTTC.

V gene TRBV12-3 or TRBV12-4 combines with J gene TRBJ2-5; the D is unclear. The CDR3 extends over 14 amino acids. Trimming pared 1 base from V and 0 bases from J, leaving 6 bases between. CDR3 region: CASSLDDNQETQYF. CDR3 nucleotide sequence: TGTGCCAGCAGTTTAGATGACAACCAAGAGACCCAGTACTTC.

This clonotype was counted at least ten times. The chain has TRBV12-3 or TRBV12-4 and TRBJ2-5; a possible D gene is TRBD2 (5 bases). The CDR3 runs to 17 residues. V lost 6 bases and J lost 1, with 21 bases in between. In DNA form, the CDR3 reads TGTGCCAGCAGCCATTACGGGGTTGGACTCAGCCAAGAGACCCAGTACTTC. Its translation: CASSHYGVGLSQETQYF.

This clonotype was found a few times. This chain links TRBV7-9 with TRBJ1-2; D not resolved. Trimming pared 1 base from V and 3 bases from J, leaving 9 bases between. Germline loops: CDR1 SEHNR, CDR2 FQNEAQ (reference sequence). The CDR3 spans 14 residues. This CDR3 reads CASSLGARDYGYTF. The DNA for the CDR3 is TGTGCCAGCAGCTTAGGGGCGCGGGACTATGGCTACACCTTC.